This TCR beta chain stems from a study of T cells in Graves' hyperthyroidism and ophthalmopathy. Note on this clonotype: The target antigen is unknown.

Lactation, pregnancy, other autoimmune disease or uncontrolled infection excluded patients. Fresh 10 ml peripheral blood yielded PBMCs. Study-wide points: Model output signaled ophthalmopathy a median approximately 6.2 months ahead of onset. Within blood appeared most thyroid clonotypes that had expanded above 0.001.

The germline V and J ends were trimmed by 5 bases and 0 bases, with 8 bases remaining between them. This CDR3 has 15 amino acids. Per the germline V gene, CDR1 is MDHEN and CDR2 is SYDVKM. RNA transcripts yielded amplified TCR beta CDR3 regions. The HTBI primer set was used in a first-round RT-PCR of the TCR CDR3. Via MiXCR, TCRdb re-called the multiplex PCR reads, giving one row per CDR3 protein. The table shows 450,000 to 650,000 distinct CDR3 sequences, with roughly 15% occurring only once. The gene calls are TRBV28 and TRBJ2-6, with D unresolved. Sequences were obtained from blood. The clonotype was recovered from a woman under 30 with Graves' ophthalmopathy. CDR3: CASSPIGSGANVLTF. The CDR3 bases are TGTGCCAGCAGTCCGATTGGCTCTGGGGCCAACGTCCTGACTTTC. Filled out from reference TRBV28 and TRBJ2-6, the complete variable domain reads DVKVTQSSRYLVKRTGEKVFLECVQDMDHENMFWYRQDPGLGLRLIYFSYDVKMKEKGDIPEGYSVSREKKERFSLILESASTNQTSMYLCASSPIGSGANVLTFGAGSRLTVL.